This TCR beta chain was sequenced for a study of CD8 T cells in Susac syndrome. The CDR3 loop spans 17 amino acids. Trimming cost V 2 bases and J 4 bases; bases outside gene matches: 6. Germline CDR1 reads SGHAT; CDR2 reads FQNNGV. The count of this clonotype is one. An amount of RNA that ranged from roughly 0.5 to 1 ug was reverse transcribed with random hexamers. MiXCR, run by TCRdb on the immunoSEQ multiplex PCR reads, gives a single entry per CDR3 protein. The repertoire holds around 150,000 distinct CDR3 sequences, with around 95% as singletons. The sequenced material came from CD4+ T cells from PBMCs. The clonotype was recovered from a human donor with Susac syndrome. This rearrangement joins TRBV11-2 to TRBJ2-6; 9 bases line up with TRBD1. CDR3 in DNA: TGTGCCAGCAGCTTATCACAGGGGGCTTCCGGGGCCAACGTCCTGACTTTC. Translated: CASSLSQGASGANVLTF.